A selection of T cell receptor beta chains follows, all from one sample in a study of identical twins. Via MiXCR, TCRdb re-called the 5' RACE reads, giving one row per CDR3 protein. In the table there are around 960,000 distinct CDR3 sequences, about 12% of which are singletons. These data were likewise used in another study, on yellow fever vaccine responses in identical twins.

The sample was PBMCs. The receptor set was obtained from a woman younger than 30 in good health. The CDR3 runs from the conserved cysteine through the conserved F or W. The order of the fields is J gene, V gene, D gene, clone size, CDR3 protein, CDR3 DNA. The D gene is left open where the match is weak. Not all rows give a size; the values are once, few, many and, for expanded clones, a class.

j_call: TRBJ2-1; v_call: TRBV10-3; d_call: TRBD1; clone_size: .; cdr3_aa: CAIRPGTGYNEQFF; cdr3_nt: TGTGCCATCAGGCCCGGGACAGGCTACAATGAGCAGTTCTTC
j_call: TRBJ1-5; v_call: TRBV6-1; d_call: TRBD1; clone_size: .; cdr3_aa: CASRAEGGNSNQPQHF; cdr3_nt: TGTGCCAGCAGGGCCGAAGGGGGCAATAGCAATCAGCCCCAGCATTTT
j_call: TRBJ1-5; v_call: TRBV24-1; d_call: .; clone_size: few; cdr3_aa: CATSDSGGIRNQPQHF; cdr3_nt: TGTGCCACCAGTGATTCTGGGGGGATACGCAATCAGCCCCAGCATTTT
j_call: TRBJ2-4; v_call: TRBV28; d_call: .; clone_size: few; cdr3_aa: CASSLSQDLRNIQYF; cdr3_nt: TGTGCCAGCAGTTTATCACAGGATCTCCGAAACATTCAGTACTTC
j_call: TRBJ2-5; v_call: TRBV12-3/TRBV12-4; d_call: TRBD2; clone_size: many; cdr3_aa: CASSLIRSGRAYGTQYF; cdr3_nt: TGTGCCAGCAGTTTAATCAGAAGCGGGAGGGCCTACGGTACCCAGTACTTC
j_call: TRBJ2-2; v_call: TRBV12-3/TRBV12-4; d_call: TRBD2; clone_size: .; cdr3_aa: CASSPGLAGMTGELFF; cdr3_nt: TGTGCCAGCAGTCCGGGACTAGCGGGGATGACCGGGGAGCTGTTTTTT
j_call: TRBJ2-1; v_call: TRBV5-1; d_call: TRBD2; clone_size: .; cdr3_aa: CASSLGSPELLWLAGNEQFF; cdr3_nt: TGCGCCAGCAGCTTGGGATCCCCAGAGCTTTTATGGCTAGCGGGAAATGAGCAGTTCTTC
j_call: TRBJ2-5; v_call: TRBV20-1; d_call: .; clone_size: few; cdr3_aa: CSARRALASETQYF; cdr3_nt: TGCAGTGCTAGAAGAGCGTTGGCCTCAGAGACCCAGTACTTC
j_call: TRBJ2-1; v_call: TRBV15; d_call: .; clone_size: .; cdr3_aa: CATSRDRGAYNEQFF; cdr3_nt: TGTGCCACCAGCAGAGATCGGGGGGCTTACAATGAGCAGTTCTTC
j_call: TRBJ2-5; v_call: TRBV5-6; d_call: .; clone_size: few; cdr3_aa: CASSASGTTETQYF; cdr3_nt: TGTGCCAGCAGCGCTTCCGGGACGACAGAGACCCAGTACTTC
j_call: TRBJ2-1; v_call: TRBV3-1; d_call: .; clone_size: few; cdr3_aa: CASSQGQNEQFF; cdr3_nt: TGTGCCAGCAGCCAAGGACAAAATGAGCAGTTCTTC
j_call: TRBJ2-5; v_call: TRBV7-9; d_call: TRBD1; clone_size: few; cdr3_aa: CASSLPGGQNQETQYF; cdr3_nt: TGTGCCAGCAGCTTACCTGGGGGACAGAACCAAGAGACCCAGTACTTC
j_call: TRBJ1-5; v_call: TRBV11-2; d_call: .; clone_size: few; cdr3_aa: CASSLIFRNNTTGGNQPQHF; cdr3_nt: TGTGCCAGCAGCTTAATTTTCAGGAACAACACAACAGGAGGCAATCAGCCCCAGCATTTT
j_call: TRBJ2-1; v_call: TRBV29-1; d_call: .; clone_size: .; cdr3_aa: CSVILSGPQTFF; cdr3_nt: TGCAGCGTAATACTCTCAGGGCCCCAAACATTCTTC
j_call: TRBJ1-1; v_call: TRBV27; d_call: .; clone_size: .; cdr3_aa: CASSLRRGGTEAFF; cdr3_nt: TGTGCCAGCAGTTTAAGGCGGGGAGGTACTGAAGCTTTCTTT
j_call: TRBJ2-6; v_call: TRBV10-3; d_call: .; clone_size: few; cdr3_aa: CAISESGAGANVLTF; cdr3_nt: TGTGCCATCAGTGAATCTGGGGCTGGGGCCAACGTCCTGACTTTC
j_call: TRBJ2-3; v_call: TRBV7-8; d_call: TRBD2; clone_size: many; cdr3_aa: CASSTGTSGKGKDTQYF; cdr3_nt: TGTGCCAGCAGCACCGGGACTAGCGGGAAAGGAAAAGATACGCAGTATTTT
j_call: TRBJ2-1; v_call: TRBV29-1; d_call: .; clone_size: few; cdr3_aa: CSGAPIWGPVGNEQFF; cdr3_nt: TGCAGCGGCGCACCCATTTGGGGCCCTGTGGGCAATGAGCAGTTCTTC
j_call: TRBJ1-1; v_call: TRBV20-1; d_call: .; clone_size: .; cdr3_aa: CSALVDTEAFF; cdr3_nt: TGCAGTGCCTTAGTCGACACTGAAGCTTTCTTT
j_call: TRBJ1-6; v_call: TRBV12-3/TRBV12-4; d_call: TRBD1; clone_size: few; cdr3_aa: CASSDTGTGISSPLHF; cdr3_nt: TGTGCCAGCAGTGACACCGGGACAGGGATCTCTTCACCCCTCCACTTT
j_call: TRBJ1-5; v_call: TRBV6-2/TRBV6-3; d_call: .; clone_size: few; cdr3_aa: CASSYSEVQPQHF; cdr3_nt: TGTGCCAGCAGTTACTCTGAGGTCCAGCCCCAGCATTTT
j_call: TRBJ1-2; v_call: TRBV5-1; d_call: .; clone_size: many; cdr3_aa: CASSLMGRLNYGYTF; cdr3_nt: TGCGCCAGCAGCTTGATGGGCAGGTTAAACTATGGCTACACCTTC
j_call: TRBJ2-5; v_call: TRBV5-1; d_call: .; clone_size: .; cdr3_aa: CASSRLDPAFQETQYF; cdr3_nt: TGCGCCAGCAGCAGACTAGATCCCGCATTTCAAGAGACCCAGTACTTC
j_call: TRBJ2-1; v_call: TRBV12-3/TRBV12-4; d_call: TRBD1; clone_size: few; cdr3_aa: CASRSPRTGNNNEQFF; cdr3_nt: TGTGCCAGCAGGTCCCCCCGGACAGGGAATAACAATGAGCAGTTCTTC
j_call: TRBJ1-6; v_call: TRBV20-1; d_call: .; clone_size: few; cdr3_aa: CSARLGIGSPLHF; cdr3_nt: TGCAGTGCTAGGTTGGGTATCGGTTCACCCCTCCACTTT
j_call: TRBJ2-6; v_call: TRBV12-3/TRBV12-4; d_call: .; clone_size: many; cdr3_aa: CASTRGSGANVLTF; cdr3_nt: TGTGCCAGCACCAGGGGATCTGGGGCCAACGTCCTGACTTTC
j_call: TRBJ2-2; v_call: TRBV20-1; d_call: .; clone_size: .; cdr3_aa: CSAIPGHKNTGELFF; cdr3_nt: TGCAGTGCTATACCGGGACACAAGAACACCGGGGAGCTGTTTTTT
j_call: TRBJ2-3; v_call: TRBV11-2; d_call: .; clone_size: .; cdr3_aa: CASSLVPSVDTQYF; cdr3_nt: TGTGCCAGCAGCTTAGTCCCTAGCGTAGATACGCAGTATTTT
j_call: TRBJ2-5; v_call: TRBV7-9; d_call: TRBD2; clone_size: .; cdr3_aa: CASSPGSGVGETQYF; cdr3_nt: TGTGCCAGCAGCCCCGGAAGCGGGGTTGGAGAGACCCAGTACTTC
j_call: TRBJ2-2; v_call: TRBV7-9; d_call: .; clone_size: many; cdr3_aa: CASSDPQGYTGELFF; cdr3_nt: TGTGCCAGCAGCGACCCCCAGGGTTACACCGGGGAGCTGTTTTTT
j_call: TRBJ2-1; v_call: TRBV20-1; d_call: TRBD2; clone_size: .; cdr3_aa: CSARDSGLATYNEQFF; cdr3_nt: TGCAGTGCTAGAGATTCTGGACTAGCGACCTACAATGAGCAGTTCTTC
j_call: TRBJ1-6; v_call: TRBV2; d_call: TRBD1; clone_size: .; cdr3_aa: CASSGAGGDNSPLHF; cdr3_nt: TGTGCCAGCAGTGGGGCAGGGGGCGATAATTCACCCCTCCACTTT
j_call: TRBJ2-1; v_call: TRBV5-1; d_call: TRBD1; clone_size: .; cdr3_aa: CASRDGTVNNEQFF; cdr3_nt: TGCGCCAGCAGAGACGGGACAGTCAACAATGAGCAGTTCTTC
j_call: TRBJ1-2; v_call: TRBV12-3/TRBV12-4; d_call: TRBD1; clone_size: many; cdr3_aa: CASSYNRGPGYGYTF; cdr3_nt: TGTGCCAGCAGTTACAACAGGGGGCCGGGCTATGGCTACACCTTC
j_call: TRBJ2-5; v_call: TRBV10-3; d_call: .; clone_size: few; cdr3_aa: CATGRLQETQYF; cdr3_nt: TGTGCCACCGGACGGCTCCAAGAGACCCAGTACTTC
j_call: TRBJ2-6; v_call: TRBV4-1; d_call: TRBD1; clone_size: few; cdr3_aa: CASSQEGTGGGGANVLTF; cdr3_nt: TGCGCCAGCAGCCAAGAGGGGACAGGGGGAGGTGGGGCCAACGTCCTGACTTTC
j_call: TRBJ2-2; v_call: TRBV5-4; d_call: .; clone_size: few; cdr3_aa: CAIRSAGSAYTGELFF; cdr3_nt: TGTGCCATCCGCAGTGCGGGGTCGGCGTACACCGGGGAGCTGTTTTTT
j_call: TRBJ2-5; v_call: TRBV7-1; d_call: .; clone_size: .; cdr3_aa: CASSSQGHRAQETQYF; cdr3_nt: TGTGCCAGCAGCTCACAGGGACACCGGGCGCAAGAGACCCAGTACTTC